This T cell receptor beta chain originates from a study of siplizumab effects on memory and regulatory T cells. The CDR3 has 14 residues. The germline V gene encodes CDR1 KGHSH and CDR2 LQKENI. Trimming removed 3 bases from V and 3 bases from J, with 12 bases in between. Measured with immunoSEQ multiplex PCR; TCRdb has only the in-frame clones, and not every one. The table shows roughly 100,000 clones, with 90% to 95% occurring only once. Source material: CD4+ T cells sorted from blood. The chain is built from TRBV18 and TRBJ2-7; D not resolved. This receptor was obtained from a human donor in good health. CDR3 protein: CASSPGRNLYEQYF. CDR3 DNA: TGTGCCAGCTCACCGGGCAGGAACCTCTACGAGCAGTACTTC.